This T cell receptor (beta chain) stems from a study of blood T cell repertoires in COVID-19. Study background: Researchers got acute and convalescent COVID-19 samples from the United States, Italy and Spain. PBMCs, B-cell-depleted T cells, or T cells were the source of the cDNA or gDNA that made up the material.

In the original workflow: Counts of nucleated cells, estimated from reference gene primer amplification, were obtained. The protocol was immunoSEQ multiplex PCR, while the TCRdb copy is restricted to in-frame clones and leaves out a portion. The DNA gave D and trimming, while V, J and clone size come from that table. The top ten clones hold about 8.1% of a sample with about 250,000 clones, about 86% of them seen once. The sequenced sample consisted of peripheral blood. The origin of this receptor is a man of 80 years or more with acute or convalescent COVID-19.

For the CDR3, the DNA is TGTGCCAGCAGGGGTCCAGGGATCTCACCCCTCCACTTT. Amino acids: CASRGPGISPLHF. This chain uses TRBV12-3 or TRBV12-4 with TRBJ1-6, with D possibly matching TRBD1 (5 bases). V lost 6 bases and J 10 bases, leaving 13 bases between the germline ends. CDR3 length: 13 amino acids.